This entry lists 27 T cell receptor beta chains sequenced from one sample in a study of blood T cells in healthy people across ages. Using a J-beta primer mix together with a sample-barcoded 5' primer, a second PCR was run for about 7 to 12 cycles. TCRdb fed the 5' RACE reads into MiXCR, producing one record per CDR3 protein. The table shows around 1.1 million distinct CDR3 sequences, with around two fifths occurring only once. Sequenced: blood. These receptors were collected from a man aged 18 to 30 in good health.

This chain joins TRBV2 and TRBJ2-5; 7 bases align to TRBD1. J was trimmed by 5 bases and V by 2 bases; bases with no gene match: 11. Germline-derived CDR1 and CDR2 are SNHLY and FYNNEI. CDR3 length equals 16 residues. CDR3 region: CASSEYRGQPRETQYF. In nucleotides, the CDR3 is TGTGCCAGCAGTGAATACCGGGGACAGCCAAGGGAGACCCAGTACTTC.

The rearrangement joins TRBV3-1 to TRBJ2-1; 8 positions match TRBD1. The germline CDR1 and CDR2 sequences are LGHDT and YNNKEL (reference sequence). The CDR3 loop spans 16 amino acids. V lost 4 bases and J lost 4; bases outside the gene matches: 9. The DNA for the CDR3 is TGTGCCAGCAGCCCTGCGGACAGGGCCCGTTACAATGAGCAGTTCTTC. It codes for CASSPADRARYNEQFF.

The chain links TRBV4-3 to TRBJ2-3; D gene ambiguous. The CDR3 is made up of 14 amino acids. Germline values: CDR1 LGHNA, CDR2 YSLEER. V shed 4 bases and J shed 6 bases, with 14 bases lying between them. CDR3 in amino acids: CASSPDPAYDTQYF. The CDR3 DNA reads TGCGCCAGCAGCCCAGACCCCGCGTATGATACGCAGTATTTT.

The V call is TRBV5-1, the J call TRBJ1-6, with 8 bases lining up with TRBD1. CDR1 is SGHRS and CDR2 is YFSETQ in the germline V gene. The J segment lost 11 bases and the V segment lost 3 bases, leaving 7 bases of the junction unmatched. The CDR3 loop spans 14 amino acids. CDR3 amino acids: CASSSGTGSAPLHF. The CDR3 DNA is TGCGCCAGCAGCTCGGGGACAGGTTCCGCACCCCTCCACTTT.

This clonotype was observed a few times. Written as DNA, the CDR3 is TGTGCCAGCAGCTCGCAGGGAGTAAGTGAAAAACTGTTTTTT. It translates to CASSSQGVSEKLFF. This chain joins TRBV7-9 and TRBJ1-4; TRBD1 is a possible D gene (5 bases). Between the trimmed V and J ends, which lost 4 bases and 7 bases, there was a span of 13 bases. Germline V gene sequence: CDR1 SEHNR, CDR2 FQNEAQ (reference sequence). The CDR3 is 14 amino acids.

The CDR3 reads CASVTQGYNEQYF. As DNA, the CDR3 is TGTGCCAGCGTCACTCAGGGGTACAATGAGCAGTACTTC. The chain has TRBV18 and TRBJ2-1; tentatively, D is TRBD1 (6 bases). The DNA matches TRBJ2-7 better at its end, which makes the J call doubtful. The germline V gene encodes CDR1 KGHSH and CDR2 LQKENI. The CDR3 covers 13 residues.

The V call is TRBV7-9, the J call TRBJ2-3; D possibly uses TRBD1 or TRBD2 (6 bases each). The V end lost 8 bases, the J end lost 6 bases, and 21 bases lay between the germline ends. This CDR3 is built from 15 residues. Germline values: CDR1 SEHNR, CDR2 FQNEAQ (reference sequence). The CDR3: CASPLGSGGEDTQYF. In DNA form, the CDR3 reads TGTGCCAGCCCCCTAGGGTCCGGGGGCGAGGATACGCAGTATTTT.

The CDR3 sequence: CATSRTGEAFF. The CDR3 nucleotides read TGTGCCACCAGCCGGACAGGTGAAGCTTTCTTT. The chain joins TRBV2 to TRBJ1-1; 7 nucleotides agree with TRBD1. This CDR3 has 11 amino acids. V was clipped by 10 bases and J by 7 bases; unmatched bases: 6. In germline, CDR1 is SNHLY, CDR2 FYNNEI.

The V and J genes are TRBV5-1 and TRBJ2-3; D perhaps matches TRBD2 (5 bases). CDR3 length: 15 residues. Trimming removed 4 bases at V and 0 bases at J, with 12 bases between. Germline V gene sequence: CDR1 SGHRS, CDR2 YFSETQ. CDR3 residues: CASSRGDRSTDTQYF. The DNA for the CDR3 is TGCGCCAGCAGCCGGGGTGATCGTAGCACAGATACGCAGTATTTT.

The chain combines TRBV12-3 or TRBV12-4 with TRBJ2-1; tentative D call: TRBD2 (5 bases). Trimming left V 6 bases short and J 4 bases short, with 19 bases between. This CDR3 has 16 amino acids. The CDR3 coding sequence is TGTGCCAGCAGCTCCTCGGGGAGCAACATTTACAATGAGCAGTTCTTC. The encoded protein is CASSSSGSNIYNEQFF.

V and J are TRBV9 and TRBJ1-1; D is perhaps TRBD1 (5 bases). The germline CDR1 and CDR2 sequences are SGDLS and YYNGEE. The CDR3 length is 14 residues. Trimming shortened V by 4 bases and J by 2 bases, and 12 bases separated the two germline ends. DNA of the CDR3: TGTGCCAGCAGCCCGGGACGGATTAACACTGAAGCTTTCTTT. This gives the protein CASSPGRINTEAFF.

The chain's CDR3 is CASSPDGLALHF. Here the CDR3 DNA reads TGTGCCAGCAGCCCCGATGGTCTGGCCCTCCACTTT. This chain uses TRBV7-9 with TRBJ1-6; D remains ambiguous. The ends were cut back, 5 bases at V and 14 bases at J, with 13 bases in the middle. This CDR3 has 12 residues. Germline V gene lookup returns CDR1 SEHNR and CDR2 FQNEAQ (reference sequence).

This clonotype was picked up a small number of times. The V call is TRBV12-3 or TRBV12-4, the J call TRBJ1-2, with 9 nucleotides matching TRBD1. Trimming at V came to 5 bases and at J to 6 bases, leaving 10 bases not matched to a gene. This CDR3 comprises 15 residues. The CDR3 DNA reads as TGTGCCAGCAGTCTCCGGGACAGGGACTGGGATGGCTACACCTTC. It yields the protein CASSLRDRDWDGYTF.

The chain links TRBV27 to TRBJ1-5; D remains ambiguous. V dropped 3 bases and J dropped 4 bases, with 13 bases sitting between them. The CDR3 is 15 residues long. Germline V gene sequence: CDR1 MNHEY, CDR2 SMNVEV (reference sequence). As DNA, the CDR3 is TGTGCCAGCAGTTTCTCCAGGAGTGTTAATCAGCCCCAGCATTTT. This encodes CASSFSRSVNQPQHF.

The chain is built from TRBV9 and TRBJ2-3; a possible D gene is TRBD1 (5 bases). Trimming took off 0 bases at V and 1 base at J, with 15 bases between the two ends. The germline V gene has CDR1 SGDLS and CDR2 YYNGEE. CDR3 length: 17 amino acids. The CDR3 DNA reads as TGTGCCAGCAGCGTAGTAGGGGCGCCTTCTGGCACAGATACGCAGTATTTT. Translating gives CASSVVGAPSGTDTQYF. The full variable domain, completed using reference TRBV9 and TRBJ2-3, is DSGVTQTPKHLITATGQRVTLRCSPRSGDLSVYWYQQSLDQGLQFLIQYYNGEERAKGNILERFSAQQFPDLHSELNLSSLELGDSALYFCASSVVGAPSGTDTQYFGPGTRLTVL.

The chain carries TRBV20-1 and TRBJ1-5; D is ambiguous. The V gene's germline CDR1 is DFQATT and CDR2 SNEGSKA (reference sequence). V shed 6 bases and J shed 6 bases, with 12 bases lying between them. The length of the CDR3 is 12 residues. The CDR3 spells CSATDGVQPQHF. CDR3 nucleotides: TGCAGTGCCACGGACGGGGTTCAGCCCCAGCATTTT.

In regard to this clonotype: A read error may account for a junction end that differs from germline. The rearrangement joins TRBV7-2 to TRBJ2-1, with 9 positions matching TRBD2. Germline CDR1 reads SGHTA; CDR2 reads FQGNSA. The CDR3 is 16 amino acids. The CDR3 DNA reads as TGTGCCAGCAACTTAGTAGCGGGGGTAGGTCACAATGAGCAGTTCTTC. Its protein product is CASNLVAGVGHNEQFF.

Only a few counts were recorded for this clonotype. This chain links TRBV13 with TRBJ1-1, with D tentatively TRBD1 (6 bases). Germline lookup yields CDR1 PRHDT and CDR2 FYEKMQ (reference sequence). This CDR3 has 14 amino acids. V dropped 4 bases and J dropped 5 bases, with 14 bases sitting between them. Here the CDR3 reads CASSSQDRTTEAFF. In nucleotides, the CDR3 is TGTGCCAGCAGCTCTCAGGACAGAACGACTGAAGCTTTCTTT. The full variable domain, rest sourced from reference TRBV13 and TRBJ1-1, is AAGVIQSPRHLIKEKRETATLKCYPIPRHDTVYWYQQGPGQDPQFLISFYEKMQSDKGSIPDRFSAQQFSDYHSELNMSSLELGDSALYFCASSSQDRTTEAFFGQGTRLTVV.

This clonotype showed up just a few times. The junction shows a germline mismatch at one end, possibly a read error. V and J are TRBV5-1 and TRBJ2-1, with D possibly matching TRBD2 (6 bases). Germline CDR1 reads SGHRS; CDR2 reads YFSETQ. The CDR3 is 13 residues long. Here the CDR3 reads CASSTDYHNGQFF. The CDR3 bases are TGCGCCAGCAGCACGGACTACCACAATGGGCAGTTCTTC. Full variable domain (remainder filled in from reference TRBV5-1 and TRBJ2-1): KAGVTQTPRYLIKTRGQQVTLSCSPISGHRSVSWYQQTPGQGLQFLFEYFSETQRNKGNFPGRFSGRQFSNSRSEMNVSTLELGDSALYLCASSTDYHNGQFFGPGTRLTVL.

This clonotype is a singleton in its sample. The chain uses TRBV7-9 and TRBJ1-2; D unclear. CDR1 and CDR2 (germline): SEHNR, FQNEAQ (reference sequence). The germline V and J ends were trimmed by 5 bases and 3 bases, with 13 bases remaining between them. The CDR3 sequence is 14 residues long. The CDR3 nucleotides read TGTGCCAGCAGCGTAGTGTCCCCGTACTATGGCTACACCTTC. This gives the protein CASSVVSPYYGYTF.

This clonotype was seen more than once but under ten times. The V gene is TRBV2, the J gene TRBJ1-5, with TRBD1 as a possible D gene (6 bases). The CDR3 has 14 amino acids. Germline values: CDR1 SNHLY, CDR2 FYNNEI. V lost 5 bases to trimming and J lost 4 bases, with 12 bases between them. The CDR3: CASSTFTGNQPQHF. CDR3 nucleotide sequence: TGTGCCAGCAGTACTTTTACAGGGAATCAGCCCCAGCATTTT.

V and J are TRBV2 and TRBJ2-5, with TRBD1 identical over 7 bases. The length of the CDR3 is 15 residues. The germline V gene has CDR1 SNHLY and CDR2 FYNNEI. Losses at the gene ends were 5 bases for V and 13 bases for J; bases not matched to a gene: 19. This CDR3 reads CASSPDRAIAYELYF. The CDR3 region has the DNA TGTGCCAGCAGTCCAGACAGGGCCATCGCCTACGAGCTGTACTTC.

The chain combines TRBV12-3 or TRBV12-4 with TRBJ1-2; D remains ambiguous. V was cut by 7 bases and J by 4 bases, with 13 bases left in between. CDR3 length: 13 amino acids. The CDR3 coding sequence is TGTGCCAGCACCAAAGGGATTAGCTATGGCTACACCTTC. Protein sequence: CASTKGISYGYTF.

This clonotype was recorded a few times. The gene calls are TRBV21-1 and TRBJ2-5; the D call of TRBD1 is as the table states it, not checked on the DNA. TRBV21-1 is labeled a pseudogene. This CDR3 spans 17 amino acids. CDR3 nucleotides: TGTGCCAGCAGCAAAGCCTTGCGACAGGGTAGGGCAGAGACCCAGTACTTC. Residues: CASSKALRQGRAETQYF.

The CDR3 DNA reads TGTGCCAGCACCGCGGCAGACAGGCCCGAGGGTGAAGCTTTCTTT. This gives the protein CASTAADRPEGEAFF. The V and J genes are TRBV12-3 or TRBV12-4 and TRBJ1-1, with D tentatively TRBD1 (6 bases). The V gene lost 7 bases and the J gene lost 7 bases, with 22 bases spanning the gap. The CDR3 has 15 residues.

A word on this clonotype: At one of its ends the junction is not consistent with the germline gene, which may arise from a read error. The V and J genes are TRBV12-3 or TRBV12-4 and TRBJ2-3; D is possibly TRBD2 (7 bases). This CDR3 is built from 17 residues. The DNA for the CDR3 is TGTGCCAGCAGTTTAGTAGAGGGAGGCGGGGGCGGCGATACGCTGTATTTT. Encoded protein: CASSLVEGGGGGDTLYF.

The chain has TRBV6-6 and TRBJ2-6; TRBD2 might be the D (6 bases). This CDR3 is 17 amino acids long. V was trimmed by 7 bases and J by 0 bases, leaving 16 bases between them. Germline V gene sequence: CDR1 MNHNY, CDR2 SVGAGI (reference sequence). The DNA for the CDR3 is TGTGCCAGCATTCACGGGGGTCAGAACTCTGGGGCCAACGTCCTGACTTTC. Amino acids: CASIHGGQNSGANVLTF.